This paragraph covers one T cell receptor beta chain sequence. It lacks a known antigen. Nothing much larger sits one base from this clone, and base qualities are not available. This sample was taken from a study of blood T cell repertoires in COVID-19 (dated by TCRdb to 2020 to 2022). With regard to the full study: Collaborator samples came from the United States, Italy and Spain and covered acute and convalescent phases of COVID-19. The material from the prospective study consisted of cDNA or gDNA derived from T cells, B-cell-depleted T cells, or PBMCs. Subjects who had been exposed to COVID-19, were actively infected with it, or had recovered from it provided the deeply sampled blood TCRbeta repertoires that made up the dataset. A freely available public database, intended as a resource for researchers studying the immune response to SARS-CoV-2, is where the repertoires were released. Samples were obtained from the ongoing ImmuneRACE study (first 160 participants) and from roughly 1,300 subjects provided by 6 global collaborators. Sample metadata almost always included a de-identified subject ID, COVID-19 status, age in years and sex. Where available, HLA class I and class II types were obtained from metadata supplied by the sample provider rather than from assay-based typing. Paper-wide results and their limitations: Clinical and demographic metadata were provided uncurated, with the amount varying by source and participant.

TCRbeta CDR3 regions were amplified from genomic DNA by means of the immunoSEQ Assay, a bias-controlled multiplex PCR. In the paper's pipeline: Nucleated cell counts per sample were estimated from amplification of reference gene primers within the assay. Sequence reads were collapsed and filtered to measure the absolute abundance of every unique TCRbeta CDR3 rearrangement. For each sample, productive Simpson clonality was calculated by taking the square root of Simpson's diversity index across productive rearrangements. This immuneACCESS table, as held by TCRdb, lists in-frame sequences with V and J called but not all clones. Of the missing ones, under half trace to an unresolved V gene in checked studies; the others have no known cause. For V, J and clone size, that table is used; D and trimming come from the DNA. This sample comprises about 100,000 clones, approximately 86% of them detected only once. The ten top clones hold 1.5% to 2% of the sample.

From the cysteine through the phenylalanine, the CDR3 covers 15 amino acids. Only the CDR3 part of the read is kept: 45 bases, read in frame from the first base. Relative to germline, V is missing 4 bases and J is missing 5 bases, with 6 bases of the junction outside any gene match. CDR1 and CDR2 were assigned from the germline V gene (reference sequence) as SGHNT and YYREEE. The collaborating institutions used their own protocols to collect whole blood in K2EDTA tubes. For TCRbeta analysis, collaborator samples were shipped as frozen whole blood, as isolated PBMCs, or as DNA extracted from either sample type.

Sequenced input: peripheral blood. The sequence joins TRBV5-4 to TRBJ2-2; TRBD2 aligns with 9 central bases. The TCR originated in a man older than 75 with acute or convalescent COVID-19. The bases are TGTGCCAGCAGCCATAGCGGGAGACATACCGGGGAGCTGTTTTTT. Translation gives CASSHSGRHTGELFF.